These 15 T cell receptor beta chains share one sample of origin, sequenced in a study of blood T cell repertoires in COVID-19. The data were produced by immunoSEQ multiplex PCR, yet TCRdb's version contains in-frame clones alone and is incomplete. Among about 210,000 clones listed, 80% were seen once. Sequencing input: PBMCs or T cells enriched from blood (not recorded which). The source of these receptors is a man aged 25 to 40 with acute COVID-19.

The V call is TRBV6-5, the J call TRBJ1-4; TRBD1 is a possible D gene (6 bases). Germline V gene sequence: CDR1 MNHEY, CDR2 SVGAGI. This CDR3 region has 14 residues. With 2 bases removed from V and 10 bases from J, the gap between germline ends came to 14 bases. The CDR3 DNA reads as TGTGCCAGCAGTTACGGGGGCCCCGCCCCAAAACTGTTTTTT. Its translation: CASSYGGPAPKLFF.

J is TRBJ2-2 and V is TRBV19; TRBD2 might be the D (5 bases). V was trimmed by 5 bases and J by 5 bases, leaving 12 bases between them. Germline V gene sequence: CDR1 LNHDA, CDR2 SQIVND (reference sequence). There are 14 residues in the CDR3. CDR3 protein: CASSERGGTGELFF. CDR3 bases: TGTGCCAGTAGTGAACGGGGTGGGACCGGGGAGCTGTTTTTT.

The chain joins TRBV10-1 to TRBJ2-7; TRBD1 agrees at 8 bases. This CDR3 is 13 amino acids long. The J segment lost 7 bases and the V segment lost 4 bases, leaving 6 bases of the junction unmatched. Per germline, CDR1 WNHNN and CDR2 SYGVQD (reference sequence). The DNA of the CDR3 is TGCGCCAGCAGTGTACAGGGGGTAGGTGAGCAGTACTTC. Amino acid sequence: CASSVQGVGEQYF.

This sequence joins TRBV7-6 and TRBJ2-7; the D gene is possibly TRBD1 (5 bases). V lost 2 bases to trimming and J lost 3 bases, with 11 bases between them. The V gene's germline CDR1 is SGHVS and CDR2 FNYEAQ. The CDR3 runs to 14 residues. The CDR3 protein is CASSLKGPVYEQYF. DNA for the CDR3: TGTGCCAGCAGCTTAAAGGGGCCGGTCTACGAGCAGTACTTC.

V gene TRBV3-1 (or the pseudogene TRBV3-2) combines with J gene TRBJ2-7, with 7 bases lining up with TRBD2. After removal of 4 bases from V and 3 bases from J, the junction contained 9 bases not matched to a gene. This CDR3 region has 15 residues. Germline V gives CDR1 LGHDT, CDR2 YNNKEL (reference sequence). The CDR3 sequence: CASSLGLDRLYEQYF. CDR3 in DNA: TGTGCCAGCAGCCTCGGACTAGACCGACTCTACGAGCAGTACTTC.

The CDR3: CASSMGRRGGPTDTQYF. CDR3 in DNA: TGTGCCAGTAGTATGGGGCGGCGGGGGGGCCCAACAGATACGCAGTATTTT. The chain uses TRBV19 and TRBJ2-3, with 9 bases aligning to TRBD2. The J segment lost 3 bases and the V segment lost 3 bases, leaving 10 bases of the junction unmatched. CDR1 is LNHDA, CDR2 SQIVND, per germline (reference sequence). This CDR3 region has 17 residues.

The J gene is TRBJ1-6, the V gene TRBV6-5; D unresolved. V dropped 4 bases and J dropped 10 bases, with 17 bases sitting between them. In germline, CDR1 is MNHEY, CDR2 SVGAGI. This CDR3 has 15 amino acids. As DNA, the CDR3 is TGTGCCAGCAGTTCCTTGGAGAGGGAGGACTCACCCCTCCACTTT. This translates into CASSSLEREDSPLHF.

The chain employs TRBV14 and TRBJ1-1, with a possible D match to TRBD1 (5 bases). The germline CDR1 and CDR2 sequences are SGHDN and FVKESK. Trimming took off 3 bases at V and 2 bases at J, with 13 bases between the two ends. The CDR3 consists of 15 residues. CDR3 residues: CASSHRNGANTEAFF. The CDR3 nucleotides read TGTGCCAGCAGCCACCGTAATGGGGCTAACACTGAAGCTTTCTTT.

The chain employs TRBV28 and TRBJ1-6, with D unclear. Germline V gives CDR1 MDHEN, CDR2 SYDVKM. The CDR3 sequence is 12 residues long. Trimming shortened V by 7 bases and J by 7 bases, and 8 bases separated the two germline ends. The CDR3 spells CASTSQNSPLHF. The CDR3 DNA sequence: TGTGCCAGCACTTCCCAGAATTCACCCCTCCACTTT.

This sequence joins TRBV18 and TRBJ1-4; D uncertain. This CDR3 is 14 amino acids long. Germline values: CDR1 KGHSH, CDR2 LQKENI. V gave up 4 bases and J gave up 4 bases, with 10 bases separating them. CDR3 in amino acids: CASSLAGVNEKLFF. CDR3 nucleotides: TGTGCCAGCTCACTAGCTGGAGTTAATGAAAAACTGTTTTTT.

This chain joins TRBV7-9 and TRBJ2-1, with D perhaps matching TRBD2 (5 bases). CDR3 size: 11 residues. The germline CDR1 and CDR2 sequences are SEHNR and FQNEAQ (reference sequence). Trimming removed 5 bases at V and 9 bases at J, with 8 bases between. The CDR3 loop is CASSALAEQFF. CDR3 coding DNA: TGTGCCAGCAGCGCGCTAGCTGAGCAGTTCTTC.

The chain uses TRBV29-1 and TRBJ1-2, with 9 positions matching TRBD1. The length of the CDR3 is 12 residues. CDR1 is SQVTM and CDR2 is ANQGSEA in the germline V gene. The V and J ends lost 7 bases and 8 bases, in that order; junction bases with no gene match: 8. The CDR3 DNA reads TGCAGCGCCCGGACAGGGGCGCCGGGCTACACCTTC. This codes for CSARTGAPGYTF. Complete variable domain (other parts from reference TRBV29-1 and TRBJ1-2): SAVISQKPSRDICQRGTSLTIQCQVDSQVTMMFWYRQQPGQSLTLIATANQGSEATYESGFVIDKFPISRPNLTFSTLTVSNMSPEDSSIYLCSARTGAPGYTFGSGTRLTVV.

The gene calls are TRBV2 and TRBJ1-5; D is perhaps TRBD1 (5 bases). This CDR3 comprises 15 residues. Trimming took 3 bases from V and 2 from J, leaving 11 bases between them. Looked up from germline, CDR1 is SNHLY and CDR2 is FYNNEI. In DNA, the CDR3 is TGTGCCAGCAGTGATGAAAGGGGTCGCAATCAGCCCCAGCATTTT. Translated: CASSDERGRNQPQHF.

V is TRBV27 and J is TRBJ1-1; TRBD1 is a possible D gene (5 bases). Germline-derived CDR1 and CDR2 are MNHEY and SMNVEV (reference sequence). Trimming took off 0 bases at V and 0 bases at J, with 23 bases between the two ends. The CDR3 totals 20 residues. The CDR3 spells CASSLSMRGHRGIMNTEAFF. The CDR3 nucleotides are TGTGCCAGCAGTTTATCGATGAGGGGTCATCGCGGGATCATGAACACTGAAGCTTTCTTT.

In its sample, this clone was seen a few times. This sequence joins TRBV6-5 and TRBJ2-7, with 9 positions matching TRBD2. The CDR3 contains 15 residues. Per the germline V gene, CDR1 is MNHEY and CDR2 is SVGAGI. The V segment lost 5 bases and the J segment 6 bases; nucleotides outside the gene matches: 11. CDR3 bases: TGTGCCAGCAGTAACCCCAGCGGGGGGAACACCGAGCAGTACTTC. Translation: CASSNPSGGNTEQYF.